Listed below are T cell receptor beta chains from one sample, sequenced in a study of blood T cell repertoires in COVID-19. Some clones are missing from TCRdb's copy, which holds only in-frame ones; the method was immunoSEQ multiplex PCR. This table holds roughly 230,000 clones, 75% to 85% found once. The sequenced sample consisted of peripheral blood. These receptors were taken from a woman aged 45-59 years with acute or convalescent COVID-19. Both conserved end residues are part of each CDR3. Fields, in order: V gene, J gene, D gene, clone size, CDR3 length, CDR3 protein, CDR3 DNA. D genes are given only for firm matches. Clone size is shown for a subset of rows, as once, few, many or a class of expanded clone.

v_gene: TRBV19
j_gene: TRBJ2-5
d_gene: TRBD2
abundance: NA
len: 17
CDR3aa: CASSIRGLARLQETQYF
CDR3nt: TGTGCCAGTAGTATAAGGGGACTAGCGCGGCTCCAAGAGACCCAGTACTTC

v_gene: TRBV10-2
j_gene: TRBJ2-5
d_gene: TRBD1
abundance: NA
len: 17
CDR3aa: CASSEGTGGWTWETQYF
CDR3nt: TGCGCCAGCAGTGAGGGGACAGGGGGCTGGACCTGGGAGACCCAGTACTTC

v_gene: TRBV5-4
j_gene: TRBJ2-7
d_gene: NA
abundance: NA
len: 15
CDR3aa: CASSLGASATYEQYF
CDR3nt: TGTGCCAGCAGCTTGGGAGCTAGCGCTACCTACGAGCAGTACTTC

v_gene: TRBV9
j_gene: TRBJ2-1
d_gene: TRBD2
abundance: NA
len: 16
CDR3aa: CASSSLAGGLYNEQFF
CDR3nt: TGTGCCAGCAGCTCCCTAGCGGGGGGGCTCTACAATGAGCAGTTCTTC

v_gene: TRBV30
j_gene: TRBJ1-3
d_gene: NA
abundance: NA
len: 14
CDR3aa: CAWSVQLPINTIYF
CDR3nt: TGTGCCTGGAGTGTACAGTTACCTATAAACACCATATATTTT

v_gene: TRBV2
j_gene: TRBJ1-1
d_gene: TRBD1
abundance: NA
len: 15
CDR3aa: CASTREQGRNTEAFF
CDR3nt: TGTGCCAGCACCCGAGAACAGGGGCGGAACACTGAAGCTTTCTTT

v_gene: TRBV15
j_gene: TRBJ2-5
d_gene: NA
abundance: NA
len: 19
CDR3aa: CATSRDWAGGGGLQETQYF
CDR3nt: TGTGCCACCAGCAGAGATTGGGCAGGGGGCGGGGGTCTGCAAGAGACCCAGTACTTC

v_gene: TRBV6-5
j_gene: TRBJ1-1
d_gene: TRBD1
abundance: few
len: 13
CDR3aa: CASSLTGATEAFF
CDR3nt: TGTGCCAGCAGTTTGACAGGGGCCACTGAAGCTTTCTTT

v_gene: TRBV7-7
j_gene: TRBJ2-1
d_gene: TRBD2
abundance: NA
len: 13
CDR3aa: CASSLLAGNEQFF
CDR3nt: TGTGCCAGCAGCTTACTAGCGGGAAACGAGCAGTTCTTC

v_gene: TRBV7-2
j_gene: TRBJ1-3
d_gene: NA
abundance: NA
len: 14
CDR3aa: CASSLFGSGNTIYF
CDR3nt: TGTGCCAGCAGCTTATTCGGCTCTGGAAACACCATATATTTT

v_gene: TRBV7-2
j_gene: TRBJ2-1
d_gene: NA
abundance: NA
len: 15
CDR3aa: CASSPSWGVYNEQFF
CDR3nt: TGTGCCAGCAGCCCTTCGTGGGGGGTTTACAATGAGCAGTTCTTC

v_gene: TRBV9
j_gene: TRBJ2-1
d_gene: TRBD2
abundance: NA
len: 15
CDR3aa: CASSVGVAGAGEQFF
CDR3nt: TGTGCCAGCAGCGTAGGGGTAGCGGGGGCAGGGGAGCAGTTCTTC

v_gene: TRBV15
j_gene: TRBJ2-1
d_gene: NA
abundance: NA
len: 12
CDR3aa: CATSIRLAEQFF
CDR3nt: TGTGCCACCAGCATCCGCTTGGCTGAGCAGTTCTTC